This is a list of T cell receptor beta chains from one sample in a study of T cell repertoires in cytomegalovirus infection. Their antigens remain unidentified. TCRdb used MiXCR to reprocess the reads, holding one entry per CDR3 protein. The sample shows approximately 590,000 distinct CDR3 sequences, about 40% of them seen only once. The source material was cultured PBMCs, sampled from culture after CMV antigen stimulation. The receptors originated from a human donor in good health (CMV status not recorded). Some clones in this sample may be carry-over from other donors' samples. CDR3s include the opening cysteine and the closing phenylalanine or tryptophan. D genes are given only for firm matches. A clone size is listed for some rows: how often the clone was seen (once, few, many), or a class if it is expanded.

TRBD2,TRBJ2-2,.,TRBV7-2,CASSSTRAAGLTGELFF,TGTGCCAGCAGCTCCACCAGGGCAGCGGGGTTGACCGGGGAGCTGTTTTTT
.,TRBJ2-7,.,TRBV5-6,CASSLTRGGVRSYEQYF,TGTGCCAGCAGCTTGACGCGTGGGGGCGTTCGTTCCTACGAGCAGTACTTC
.,TRBJ2-3,.,TRBV2,CASRTTGGDTQYF,TGTGCCAGCAGGACCACAGGCGGAGATACGCAGTATTTT
.,TRBJ2-3,.,TRBV7-9,CATLGSTDTQYF,TGTGCCACCCTGGGGAGCACAGATACGCAGTATTTT
.,TRBJ2-1,.,TRBV11-2,CASSSLRGKNMDNEQFF,TGTGCCAGCAGCTCCCTTAGAGGGAAAAATATGGACAATGAGCAGTTCTTC
.,TRBJ1-1,.,TRBV5-1,CATRTGPNTEAFF,TGCGCCACCCGAACAGGTCCGAACACTGAAGCTTTCTTT
.,TRBJ2-1,.,TRBV7-8,CASVSGRGYNEQFF,TGTGCCAGCGTCTCTGGCAGGGGCTACAATGAGCAGTTCTTC
.,TRBJ2-3,few,TRBV7-2,CASSLGSTSLTDTQYF,TGTGCCAGCAGCTTAGGAAGCACATCGCTCACAGATACGCAGTATTTT
.,TRBJ1-6,.,TRBV4-1,CASSQDEGRGASPLHF,TGCGCCAGCAGCCAAGATGAGGGTAGGGGTGCCTCACCCCTCCACTTT
.,TRBJ2-1,.,TRBV4-3,CASSQDRAGGQFF,TGCGCCAGCAGCCAAGATCGGGCTGGGGGGCAGTTCTTC
.,TRBJ1-2,few,TRBV7-9,CASSLRTTYGYTF,TGTGCCAGCAGCTTGCGGACAACCTATGGCTACACCTTC
.,TRBJ2-3,.,TRBV11-2,CASSPRRAGAFSQSTDTQYF,TGTGCCAGCAGCCCGAGGCGGGCGGGGGCCTTTAGCCAAAGCACAGATACGCAGTATTTT
.,TRBJ2-7,.,TRBV7-9,CASSHDSYYEQYF,TGTGCCAGCAGTCATGACAGTTACTACGAGCAGTACTTC
.,TRBJ2-3,few,TRBV12-3/TRBV12-4,CASSEAGSPDTQYF,TGTGCCAGCAGTGAGGCGGGATCCCCGGATACGCAGTATTTT
.,TRBJ2-3,few,TRBV6-6,CASSRDLTDTQYF,TGTGCCAGCAGTCGGGACCTCACAGATACGCAGTATTTT
.,TRBJ2-3,.,TRBV6-2/TRBV6-3,CASSLILGTQYF,TGTGCCAGCAGTCTCATCCTGGGGACGCAGTATTTT
.,TRBJ1-1,few,TRBV6-5,CASTRHAEAYEAFF,TGTGCCAGCACCAGACACGCGGAAGCATATGAAGCTTTCTTT
.,TRBJ2-7,.,TRBV12-3/TRBV12-4,CASSGWGVGYEQYF,TGTGCCAGCAGTGGTTGGGGGGTAGGCTACGAGCAGTACTTC
.,TRBJ2-7,once,TRBV20-1,CSARDRGRSSYEQYF,TGCAGTGCTAGAGATCGTGGCAGGAGCTCCTACGAGCAGTACTTC
.,TRBJ2-5,few,TRBV19,CASSPNEREETQYF,TGTGCCAGTAGTCCGAACGAGCGGGAAGAGACCCAGTACTTC
TRBD1,TRBJ2-7,many,TRBV11-2,CASSFPPGQGYYEQYF,TGTGCCAGCAGTTTCCCCCCGGGACAGGGGTATTACGAGCAGTACTTC
TRBD2,TRBJ2-1,.,TRBV9,CASSPSGRAGPSEQFF,TGTGCCAGCAGCCCCAGCGGGAGGGCCGGGCCTAGTGAGCAGTTCTTC
TRBD1,TRBJ2-5,.,TRBV28,CATSPGQSNQETQYF,TGTGCCACCTCTCCGGGACAGTCAAACCAAGAGACCCAGTACTTC
.,TRBJ2-2,.,TRBV5-6,CASSSWDAGPGELFF,TGTGCCAGCTCCTCCTGGGACGCGGGACCCGGGGAGCTGTTTTTT
.,TRBJ1-5,.,TRBV30,CAWSLGTQQPQHF,TGTGCCTGGAGTCTCGGGACGCAGCAGCCCCAGCATTTT
TRBD1,TRBJ2-5,few,TRBV12-3/TRBV12-4,CASRPGTGVLQETQYF,TGTGCCAGCAGGCCCGGGACAGGGGTTCTCCAAGAGACCCAGTACTTC
.,TRBJ1-3,.,TRBV6-1,CASSEQGQGNTIYF,TGTGCCAGCAGTGAACAGGGGCAGGGGAACACCATATATTTT
.,TRBJ2-1,.,TRBV19,CASSPGWGGGNEQFF,TGTGCCAGTAGTCCGGGCTGGGGGGGCGGCAATGAGCAGTTCTTC
TRBD2,TRBJ2-3,few,TRBV7-2,CASSFPLAGDGLSTDTQYF,TGTGCCAGCAGCTTCCCCCTAGCGGGAGACGGTTTGAGCACAGATACGCAGTATTTT
.,TRBJ1-2,.,TRBV12-3/TRBV12-4,CASSPLDYRLFRGGYTF,TGTGCCAGCAGCCCTCTGGACTACCGCCTCTTTAGGGGTGGCTACACCTTC
.,TRBJ2-5,few,TRBV6-2/TRBV6-3,CATRRGPTETQYF,TGTGCCACCAGGAGGGGACCGACAGAGACCCAGTACTTC
.,TRBJ2-1,.,TRBV7-2,CASSPRSSLYNEQFF,TGTGCCAGCAGCCCAAGGTCCTCACTTTACAATGAGCAGTTCTTC
.,TRBJ2-1,.,TRBV5-1,CASSQGGIYNEQFF,TGCGCCAGCAGCCAGGGGGGGATCTACAATGAGCAGTTCTTC
.,TRBJ2-2,.,TRBV5-1,CASSAQGGGSVNTGELFF,TGCGCCAGCAGCGCCCAAGGGGGCGGGAGTGTCAACACCGGGGAGCTGTTTTTT
.,TRBJ2-1,few,TRBV11-2,CASSLVHGTARWEQFF,TGTGCCAGCAGCTTAGTTCACGGGACTGCAAGGTGGGAGCAGTTCTTC
.,TRBJ1-1,.,TRBV5-4,CASSLSASRVDTEAFF,TGTGCCAGCAGCTTATCAGCGTCTCGGGTAGACACTGAAGCTTTCTTT
.,TRBJ2-7,few,TRBV19,CASSGGSNHEQYF,TGTGCCAGTAGTGGCGGATCAAACCACGAGCAGTACTTC
.,TRBJ1-2,few,TRBV7-4,CASNGWGHQNYGYTF,TGTGCCAGCAATGGGTGGGGACACCAGAACTATGGCTACACCTTC
.,TRBJ2-7,many,TRBV12-3/TRBV12-4,CASSQDSRGAGEYF,TGTGCCAGCAGCCAGGACAGCCGTGGGGCGGGAGAGTACTTC
.,TRBJ2-1,.,TRBV6-8,CASRQDSYNEQFF,TGTGCCAGCAGACAGGACTCATACAATGAGCAGTTCTTC
.,TRBJ1-4,few,TRBV6-6,CASRRVQGNEKLFF,TGTGCCAGCCGCAGGGTGCAGGGTAATGAAAAACTGTTTTTT
TRBD1,TRBJ2-2,many,TRBV7-2,CASSSDRDTGELFF,TGTGCCAGCAGCTCGGACAGGGACACCGGGGAGCTGTTTTTT
.,TRBJ2-1,.,TRBV27,CASSYSQYNEQFF,TGTGCCAGCAGTTATAGCCAGTACAATGAGCAGTTCTTC
TRBD2,TRBJ2-1,few,TRBV7-6,CASSSAGGWNEQFF,TGTGCCAGCAGCTCGGCGGGGGGGTGGAATGAGCAGTTCTTC
.,TRBJ1-1,.,TRBV28,CASRVLVNTEAFF,TGTGCCAGCAGGGTTTTGGTGAACACTGAAGCTTTCTTT
.,TRBJ1-5,.,TRBV6-2/TRBV6-3,CASCAGGQPQHF,TGTGCCAGCTGCGCGGGAGGTCAGCCCCAGCATTTT
.,TRBJ2-1,.,TRBV6-2/TRBV6-3,CASSPGGVGYNEQFF,TGTGCCAGCAGTCCAGGGGGGGTCGGCTACAATGAGCAGTTCTTC
TRBD2,TRBJ2-3,few,TRBV12-3/TRBV12-4,CASSSTSGRVRGTDTQYF,TGTGCCAGCAGCTCCACTAGCGGGAGGGTAAGGGGCACAGATACGCAGTATTTT
.,TRBJ2-7,.,TRBV20-1,CSAISPGSAEQYF,TGCAGTGCTATATCTCCGGGGTCCGCCGAGCAGTACTTC
.,TRBJ1-5,many,TRBV12-3/TRBV12-4,CASSRGQPQHF,TGTGCCAGCAGCAGGGGACAGCCCCAGCATTTT
TRBD1,TRBJ2-2,.,TRBV7-9,CASSSPPGQTNTGELFF,TGTGCCAGCAGCTCTCCACCGGGACAGACGAACACCGGGGAGCTGTTTTTT
TRBD1,TRBJ1-2,few,TRBV24-1,CATPPDRGLLGYTF,TGTGCCACCCCACCCGACAGGGGGCTTCTTGGCTACACCTTC
.,TRBJ2-3,.,TRBV7-9,CASSLPLEGARREHTDTQYF,TGTGCCAGCAGCTTACCTCTTGAGGGGGCCCGACGGGAGCACACAGATACGCAGTATTTT
.,TRBJ2-7,.,TRBV6-6,CASSSPDTYEQYF,TGTGCCAGCAGTTCCCCAGACACGTACGAGCAGTACTTC
.,TRBJ1-2,many,TRBV7-2,CASSLARGGRGYTF,TGTGCCAGCAGCTTAGCACGGGGTGGACGAGGCTACACCTTC
.,TRBJ1-1,.,TRBV19,CASSTGWRDTEAFF,TGTGCCAGTAGTACAGGGTGGAGGGACACTGAAGCTTTCTTT
.,TRBJ2-1,few,TRBV7-8,CASSYSTGRAFEQFF,TGTGCCAGCAGCTACTCAACAGGACGGGCATTTGAGCAGTTCTTC
.,TRBJ2-3,few,TRBV7-2,CASIPPGGVGSTDTQYF,TGTGCCAGCATCCCCCCGGGGGGCGTCGGATCCACAGATACGCAGTATTTT